The source of this T cell receptor (beta chain) is a study of CD8 T cells in Susac syndrome. An input of roughly 0.5 to 1 ug of RNA was subjected to reverse transcription using random hexamers. It was immunoSEQ multiplex PCR that amplified TCR beta CDR3 across 54 Vbeta and 13 Jbeta. One entry per CDR3 protein results from TCRdb running MiXCR on the immunoSEQ multiplex PCR reads. The sample holds 50,000 or so distinct CDR3 sequences, 93% seen once. CD8+ and CD4+ T cells from blood underwent TCR beta sequencing, which was carried out in a high-throughput format. Included as multiple sclerosis controls were treatment-naive patients who had stable or active relapsing-remitting disease. The CDR3 extends over 13 amino acids. Germline V lookup: CDR1 MNHNY, CDR2 SVGAGI (reference sequence). V lost 6 bases and J 7 bases, leaving 15 bases between the germline ends.

The chain is built from TRBV6-6 and TRBJ1-1; D remains unclear. The sequenced sample was CD8+ T cells from PBMCs. The clonotype originates from a human donor with multiple sclerosis. CDR3: CASSQTLVGEAFF. CDR3 sequence (DNA): TGTGCCAGCAGCCAGACACTGGTTGGTGAAGCTTTCTTT.